The present TCR beta chain was sequenced within a study of Ad26.COV2.S vaccination and SARS-CoV-2 variants. This CDR3 has 14 residues. Germline lookup yields CDR1 MNHEY and CDR2 SMNVEV (reference sequence). The V end lost 6 bases, the J end lost 7 bases, and 13 bases lay between the germline ends. Sequencing was performed with immunoSEQ multiplex PCR; in TCRdb, only in-frame clones are kept and a portion is missing. The table records roughly 680,000 clones, 80% to 90% of them present only once. Treatment of the sample: over 15 received Ad26.COV2.S at low or high dose, single or two shots; 5 received placebo; per-sample allocation not given. Collection of the samples took place on day 63 after the first injection of vaccine or placebo.

The chain carries TRBV27 and TRBJ1-6, with D perhaps matching TRBD1 (6 bases). The starting material was peripheral blood, obtained in a trial of Ad26.COV2.S vaccine versus placebo. The TCR originated in a person aged 18-65 years who received the Ad26.COV2.S COVID-19 vaccine or a placebo. The CDR3 DNA follows: TGTGCCAGCAGCACAGGGCGATTGAATTCACCCCTCCACTTT. Protein product: CASSTGRLNSPLHF.